One and the same sample provided the 27 T cell receptor beta chains below, sequenced in a study of blood T cell repertoires in COVID-19 (dated by TCRdb to the early 2020s). Library preparation used the immunoSEQ multiplex PCR assay. TCRdb holds this immuneACCESS table with in-frame rearrangements only. Some clones are missing; in checked studies, unresolved V genes explain under half, and the rest has no known cause. This sample gives fewer than 300,000 clones in total; around four fifths of them show up just once. The biggest ten clones account for approximately 2.5% of the sample. The sample comprised peripheral blood. All receptors come from a woman aged 70-85 years with active or convalescent COVID-19.

The rearrangement joins TRBV5-4 to TRBJ2-1; tentative D call: TRBD1 (6 bases). The V gene's germline CDR1 is SGHNT and CDR2 YYREEE (reference sequence). This CDR3 is built from 13 residues. Trimming left V 2 bases short and J 10 bases short, with 13 bases between. The CDR3: CASSFRTDGEQFF. DNA for the CDR3: TGTGCCAGCAGCTTCCGGACAGACGGGGAGCAGTTCTTC.

A word on this clone: In the same sample, other DNA sequences code for this CDR3. The chain uses TRBV5-1 and TRBJ2-3, with TRBD2 matching over 8 bases. The ends lost 1 base at V and 0 bases at J; junction bases unmatched: 1. CDR3 size: 15 residues. Germline V gene sequence: CDR1 SGHRS, CDR2 YFSETQ. DNA for the CDR3: TGCGCCAGCAGCTTGACTAGCGGCAGCACAGATACGCAGTATTTT. It specifies CASSLTSGSTDTQYF.

This chain uses TRBV6-6 with TRBJ2-7; weak D call: TRBD2 (6 bases). The V end lost 1 base, the J end lost 0 bases, and 10 bases lay between the germline ends. CDR3 length: 15 residues. Germline V CDR1 and CDR2: MNHNY, SVGAGI (reference sequence). The CDR3 loop reads CASSYYSGHSYEQYF. The CDR3 bases are TGTGCCAGCAGTTACTATAGCGGACACTCCTACGAGCAGTACTTC.

This clone occurred a few times. V is TRBV2 and J is TRBJ1-1, with D unclear. The V gene lost 7 bases and the J gene lost 3 bases, with 6 bases spanning the gap. The CDR3 loop spans 11 amino acids. Looked up from germline, CDR1 is SNHLY and CDR2 is FYNNEI. The DNA for the CDR3 is TGTGCCAGCACGGGTTACACTGAAGCTTTCTTT. Protein sequence: CASTGYTEAFF.

About this clone itself: A read error may produce the germline difference seen at one junction end. The rearrangement uses TRBV6-5 and TRBJ1-2; a possible D gene is TRBD1 (5 bases). CDR1 MNHEY and CDR2 SVGAGI come from the germline V gene. The CDR3 has 14 amino acids. CDR3 nucleotide sequence: TGTGCCAGCAGTTACTCTGGGGCCAACTATGACTACACCTTC. It is translated as CASSYSGANYDYTF.

The chain combines TRBV18 with TRBJ1-1; TRBD1 is a possible D gene (6 bases). V shed 1 base and J shed 0 bases, with 12 bases lying between them. The CDR3 runs to 16 residues. The V gene's germline CDR1 is KGHSH and CDR2 LQKENI. This CDR3 reads CASSPRQGRVNTEAFF. CDR3 DNA: TGTGCCAGCTCACCACGGCAGGGGAGGGTGAACACTGAAGCTTTCTTT.

This chain connects TRBV5-6 to TRBJ1-2, with D maybe TRBD1 (6 bases). The CDR3 covers 15 residues. From germline, CDR1 is SGHDT and CDR2 YYEEEE. Trimming shortened V by 0 bases and J by 4 bases, and 13 bases separated the two germline ends. CDR3 amino acids: CASSLGPGESYGYTF. CDR3 bases: TGTGCCAGCAGCTTGGGTCCAGGGGAATCCTATGGCTACACCTTC.

This clone appeared a single time. This chain uses TRBV19 with TRBJ1-1, with TRBD1 matching over 7 bases. Germline-derived CDR1 and CDR2 are LNHDA and SQIVND (reference sequence). The CDR3 has 15 amino acids. Trimming cost V 4 bases and J 1 base; bases outside gene matches: 6. CDR3 DNA sequence: TGTGCCAGTAGTAGGCTGCGGACAGGGAACACTGAAGCTTTCTTT. Protein: CASSRLRTGNTEAFF.

The rearrangement joins TRBV30 to TRBJ1-1; 10 nucleotides agree with TRBD1. The ends lost 5 bases at V and 3 bases at J; junction bases unmatched: 0. The CDR3 totals 12 residues. In germline, CDR1 is GTSNPN, CDR2 SVGIG (reference sequence). The CDR3 here is CAWDRGHTEAFF. CDR3 in DNA: TGTGCCTGGGACAGGGGGCACACTGAAGCTTTCTTT.

The rearrangement uses TRBV2 and TRBJ1-2; D is uncertain. CDR1 is SNHLY and CDR2 is FYNNEI in the germline V gene. V was pared by 11 bases and J by 0 bases, with 7 bases between. This CDR3 has 11 amino acids. The CDR3 DNA reads TGTGCCGGAGGGACTAACTATGGCTACACCTTC. Its translation is CAGGTNYGYTF. The whole variable domain, remainder taken from reference TRBV2 and TRBJ1-2, is EPEVTQTPSHQVTQMGQEVILRCVPISNHLYFYWYRQILGQKVEFLVSFYNNEISEKSEIFDDQFSVERPDGSNFTLKIRSTKLEDSAMYFCAGGTNYGYTFGSGTRLTVV.

This chain uses TRBV9 with TRBJ2-7, with TRBD2 matching over 7 bases. After removal of 0 bases from V and 6 bases from J, the junction contained 9 bases not matched to a gene. The CDR3 has 15 amino acids. Germline V CDR1 and CDR2: SGDLS, YYNGEE. In DNA form, the CDR3 reads TGTGCCAGCAGCGTAGGGACTAGTTGGAGTCGCGAGCAGTACTTC. Translation gives CASSVGTSWSREQYF. Full variable domain (remainder filled in from reference TRBV9 and TRBJ2-7): DSGVTQTPKHLITATGQRVTLRCSPRSGDLSVYWYQQSLDQGLQFLIQYYNGEERAKGNILERFSAQQFPDLHSELNLSSLELGDSALYFCASSVGTSWSREQYFGPGTRLTVT.

This clone was recorded once. This chain uses TRBV10-1 with TRBJ1-1; TRBD1 might be the D (6 bases). The CDR3 has 14 residues. Trimming stripped 4 bases from V and 3 bases from J, with 12 bases between. The germline V gene encodes CDR1 WNHNN and CDR2 SYGVQD (reference sequence). The CDR3 region is CASSATDSDTEAFF. CDR3 coding DNA: TGCGCCAGCAGTGCCACGGACAGCGACACTGAAGCTTTCTTT.

The chain combines TRBV18 with TRBJ2-1; 8 positions agree with TRBD2. There are 17 residues in the CDR3. Per the germline V gene, CDR1 is KGHSH and CDR2 is LQKENI. The ends lost 2 bases at V and 4 bases at J; junction bases unmatched: 10. DNA for the CDR3: TGTGCCAGCTCACCAGCCGGGGGGGGAGGCTCTTACAATGAGCAGTTCTTC. Residues: CASSPAGGGGSYNEQFF.

The rearrangement uses TRBV7-6 and TRBJ2-1; 10 bases are a match to TRBD1. The germline CDR1 and CDR2 sequences are SGHVS and FNYEAQ. J gave up 2 bases and V 4 bases, and 8 bases lay outside the gene matches. The CDR3 is 17 residues long. CDR3 in amino acids: CASSSGTGVIPYNEQFF. DNA of the CDR3: TGTGCCAGCAGCTCCGGGACAGGGGTCATTCCCTACAATGAGCAGTTCTTC.

Of note for this clone: Other DNA sequences within the sample encode an identical CDR3. The chain couples TRBV5-1 to TRBJ1-5; 7 bases fit TRBD1. Germline CDR1 and CDR2: SGHRS and YFSETQ. The CDR3 is 14 residues long. V lost 0 bases, J lost 7 bases, and 4 bases stayed unmatched. Here the CDR3 DNA reads TGCGCCAGCAGCTTGGAAACAGGGGACCAGCCCCAGCATTTT. Amino acids: CASSLETGDQPQHF.

The chain uses TRBV6-1 and TRBJ1-1; the D is unclear. Trimming cost V 2 bases and J 0 bases, with 7 bases left between them. Germline lookup yields CDR1 MNHNS and CDR2 SASEGT. This CDR3 has 14 residues. The CDR3 is CASSEPGLNTEAFF. The CDR3 DNA is TGTGCCAGCAGTGAACCCGGGTTGAACACTGAAGCTTTCTTT.

This chain links TRBV11-2 with TRBJ2-1; TRBD2 agrees at 7 bases. Germline V gives CDR1 SGHAT, CDR2 FQNNGV. CDR3 size: 17 residues. V lost 1 base and J lost 7; bases outside the gene matches: 13. The CDR3: CASSLVRRGGRVNEQFF. For the CDR3, the DNA is TGTGCCAGCAGCTTAGTTCGGCGGGGCGGGAGAGTTAATGAGCAGTTCTTC.

This chain uses TRBV30 with TRBJ2-7; 10 nucleotides agree with TRBD2. V was pared by 5 bases and J by 0 bases, with 4 bases of the junction left unmatched. CDR3 length equals 14 residues. CDR1 GTSNPN and CDR2 SVGIG come from the germline V gene (reference sequence). The CDR3 bases are TGTGCCTGGGGGCTAGCGGGGGCCTCCTACGAGCAGTACTTC. This codes for CAWGLAGASYEQYF.

The V and J genes are TRBV12-3 or TRBV12-4 and TRBJ1-5, with 7 bases aligning to TRBD1. The V gene end was trimmed by 5 bases and the J gene end by 5 bases; junction bases not matched to a gene: 3. This CDR3 has 13 residues. CDR3 bases: TGTGCCAGCAGTCCAACAGGGGATCAGCCCCAGCATTTT. It codes for CASSPTGDQPQHF.

J is TRBJ2-7 and V is TRBV4-1; 7 positions match TRBD2. J gave up 2 bases and V 2 bases, and 6 bases lay outside the gene matches. Germline V CDR1 and CDR2: MGHRA, YSYEKL. This CDR3 is built from 15 residues. The CDR3 spells CASSQRTSVPYEQYF. CDR3 nucleotides: TGCGCCAGCAGCCAACGTACTAGCGTCCCCTACGAGCAGTACTTC.

This chain uses TRBV18 with TRBJ2-1; D gene unclear. This CDR3 region has 15 residues. The germline V gene encodes CDR1 KGHSH and CDR2 LQKENI. The germline V and J ends were trimmed by 1 base and 0 bases, with 7 bases remaining between them. The CDR3 nucleotides are TGTGCCAGCTCACCACGTCGGTTCTCCTACAATGAGCAGTTCTTC. Amino acids: CASSPRRFSYNEQFF. Full variable domain (outside the CDR3, taken from reference TRBV18 and TRBJ2-1): NAGVMQNPRHLVRRRGQEARLRCSPMKGHSHVYWYRQLPEEGLKFMVYLQKENIIDESGMPKERFSAEFPKEGPSILRIQQVVRGDSAAYFCASSPRRFSYNEQFFGPGTRLTVL.

The genes are TRBV5-8 and TRBJ2-7, with D perhaps TRBD2 (6 bases). Trimming removed 3 bases from V and 6 bases from J, with 13 bases in between. Germline-derived CDR1 and CDR2 are SGHTS and YDEGEE. The CDR3 length is 13 residues. The CDR3 DNA follows: TGTGCCAGCAGCTCTGGGGGGAGAAGCGAGCAGTACTTC. Translation: CASSSGGRSEQYF.

Concerning this clone: This sample includes further DNA sequences coding for the same CDR3. The chain joins TRBV7-2 to TRBJ2-7; no clear D gene. The V gene's germline CDR1 is SGHTA and CDR2 FQGNSA. Trimming took 6 bases from V and 0 from J, leaving 12 bases between them. CDR3 length equals 14 residues. CDR3 region: CASSSDWSSYEQYF. CDR3 nucleotides: TGTGCCAGCAGTTCCGACTGGAGCTCCTACGAGCAGTACTTC.

The chain has TRBV5-1 and TRBJ1-1, with 10 bases matching TRBD1. Germline CDR1 reads SGHRS; CDR2 reads YFSETQ. The trim removed 4 bases at V and 1 base at J, leaving 1 base unmatched. The CDR3 extends over 14 amino acids. CDR3 in amino acids: CASSGDRGNTEAFF. CDR3 coding DNA: TGCGCCAGCAGCGGGGACAGGGGGAACACTGAAGCTTTCTTT.

The chain links TRBV19 to TRBJ2-3; D unresolved. Germline lookup yields CDR1 LNHDA and CDR2 SQIVND (reference sequence). The V gene lost 4 bases and the J gene lost 5 bases, with 13 bases spanning the gap. This CDR3 contains 14 residues. As DNA, the CDR3 is TGTGCCAGTAGTAGCTTCGCGGCCCAAGATACGCAGTATTTT. As protein: CASSSFAAQDTQYF.

The rearrangement joins TRBV5-5 to TRBJ1-2; tentative D call: TRBD1 (6 bases). V was shortened by 1 base and J by 8 bases, with 15 bases between the two germline ends. Germline CDR1 is SGHKS and CDR2 is YYEKEE (reference sequence). There are 14 residues in the CDR3. CDR3 residues: CASSLRQARRGYTF. The CDR3 nucleotides read TGTGCCAGCAGCTTGCGACAGGCTCGCCGGGGCTACACCTTC. Filled out from reference TRBV5-5 and TRBJ1-2, the complete variable domain reads DAGVTQSPTHLIKTRGQQVTLRCSPISGHKSVSWYQQVLGQGPQFIFQYYEKEERGRGNFPDRFSARQFPNYSSELNVNALLLGDSALYLCASSLRQARRGYTFGSGTRLTVV.

The chain joins TRBV30 to TRBJ1-2; the D gene is possibly TRBD1 (6 bases). The CDR3 runs to 13 residues. With 4 bases removed from V and 7 bases from J, the gap between germline ends came to 16 bases. Germline V gene sequence: CDR1 GTSNPN, CDR2 SVGIG (reference sequence). CDR3 nucleotide sequence: TGTGCCTGGATGCGGACAGCCTTCGGTGGCTACACCTTC. Protein: CAWMRTAFGGYTF.